Listed below are T cell receptor beta chains from one sample, sequenced in a study of radiation and T cells in renal cell carcinoma. The table came from immunoSEQ multiplex PCR; TCRdb's copy has only in-frame clones and leaves some out. Here the sample spans 120,000 to 150,000 clones, 88% being singletons. The sequenced sample was blood, obtained from a patient whose treatment included radiotherapy and nephrectomy. The source is a woman in her 70s with renal cell carcinoma. CDR3s include the opening cysteine and the closing phenylalanine or tryptophan. The D gene is left open where the match is weak. The listing skips clone size in some rows; elsewhere it reads once, few, many or a size class.

TRBJ1-6 | - | - | TRBV28 | CASSFRGFNSPLHF | TGTGCCAGCAGTTTTCGGGGCTTTAATTCACCCCTCCACTTT
TRBJ1-5 | - | - | TRBV19 | CASSRVQSWDQPQHF | TGTGCCAGTAGCAGGGTACAATCATGGGATCAGCCCCAGCATTTT
TRBJ2-1 | - | - | TRBV14 | CASSTWMYNEQFF | TGTGCCAGCAGCACCTGGATGTACAATGAGCAGTTCTTC
TRBJ1-3 | - | - | TRBV5-5 | CASSLLGDTIYF | TGTGCCAGCAGCCTCCTGGGGGACACCATATATTTT
TRBJ2-3 | - | TRBD1 | TRBV6-6 | CASSSGTGASDTQYF | TGTGCCAGCAGCTCCGGGACAGGGGCTTCAGATACGCAGTATTTT
TRBJ1-1 | once | TRBD1 | TRBV28 | CASSTWVPDRGNANTEAFF | TGTGCCAGCAGCACGTGGGTCCCGGACAGGGGAAATGCGAACACTGAAGCTTTCTTT
TRBJ2-3 | - | TRBD2 | TRBV10-3 | CASRRTSGGASTDTQYF | TGTGCCTCTAGGAGGACTAGCGGGGGGGCGAGCACAGATACGCAGTATTTT
TRBJ1-1 | - | - | TRBV19 | CASSRAANTEAFF | TGTGCCAGTAGTCGGGCAGCGAACACTGAAGCTTTCTTT
TRBJ2-7 | - | - | TRBV6-5 | CASRNQGVYEQYF | TGTGCCAGCAGAAACCAGGGAGTCTACGAGCAGTACTTC
TRBJ2-3 | - | - | TRBV7-6 | CASSQSSDTQYF | TGTGCCAGCAGCCAATCTTCAGATACGCAGTATTTT